One sample yielded the 26 T cell receptor beta chains listed below, sequenced in a study of T cells in women clearing cervical HPV infection. Produced via immunoSEQ multiplex PCR; TCRdb's table is partial and in-frame only. The sample table includes fewer than 30,000 clones. Sequenced sample: blood buffy coat. Receptors were obtained from a woman aged 18 to 75 with a cervical HPV16 infection that either progressed to CIN3+ or cleared (not recorded which).

About this clone itself: Read sequence stops 3 residues before the CDR3 end, and the germline J gene provides the missing end. The rearrangement links TRBV7-6 to TRBJ1-2, with no clear D. Germline lookup yields CDR1 SGHVS and CDR2 FNYEAQ. There are 15 residues in the CDR3. The CDR3 DNA, read in part, is TGTGCCAGCTCCCGCCCAGGAGTTGGCTACAATGAC. Translated: CASSRPGVGYND. The complete CDR3 protein is CASSRPGVGYNDYTF.

In regard to this clone: The read is 3 residues too short to cover the CDR3 end, so that end is filled in from the germline J gene. The V call is TRBV10-3, the J call TRBJ1-2; 10 bases match TRBD1. V trimming: 7 bases; J trimming: 2 bases; junction bases outside the gene matches: 10. This CDR3 is 16 amino acids long. CDR1 and CDR2 (germline): ENHRY, SYGVKD. The part of the CDR3 DNA that was read is TGTGCCATCAACTCCGGGACAGGGGTTATAAACTATGGC. It yields the protein CAINSGTGVINYG. The CDR3 in full is CAINSGTGVINYGYTF.

Regarding this clone: The CDR3 end falls 3 residues outside the read, so it is completed with the germline J gene. The V call is TRBV5-1, the J call TRBJ1-2; a weak D match, TRBD1 (6 bases). Germline-derived CDR1 and CDR2 are SGHRS and YFSETQ. The V end lost 4 bases, the J end lost 2 bases, and 9 bases lay between the germline ends. This CDR3 has 13 amino acids. CDR3 sequence reads: CASSPDRNYGYTF. The part of the CDR3 DNA that was read is TGCGCCAGCAGCCCGGACAGAAACTATGGC.

A remark on this clone: Coverage ceases 3 residues before the CDR3 finishes, and the germline J gene fills in the end. The rearrangement links TRBV13 to TRBJ2-7; the match to TRBD1 covers 12 bases. Per the germline V gene, CDR1 is PRHDT and CDR2 is FYEKMQ (reference sequence). The CDR3 has 16 residues. V lost 5 bases and J lost 2; bases outside the gene matches: 7. The CDR3 loop reads CASSTRDRGPTYEQYF. The DNA read from the CDR3 is TGTGCCAGCAGCACTAGGGACAGGGGGCCTACCTACGAG.

In the case of this clone: The missing CDR3 end, 3 residues past where the read stops, is filled in from the germline J gene. The chain employs TRBV5-1 and TRBJ2-3; a weak D match, TRBD1 (5 bases). Between the trimmed V and J ends, which lost 5 bases and 4 bases, there was a span of 14 bases. Germline assignment: CDR1 SGHRS and CDR2 YFSETQ. The CDR3 contains 14 residues. The DNA read from the CDR3 is TGCGCCAGCAGTTCTCCGTCAGGGTCAGATACG. It codes for CASSSPSGSDT. The entire CDR3 reads CASSSPSGSDTQYF.

A remark on this clone: The read terminates 3 residues before the CDR3 end, so the remaining end is supplied by the germline J gene. V gene TRBV7-9 combines with J gene TRBJ1-2; 8 bases map to TRBD1. This CDR3 is 14 amino acids long. CDR1 and CDR2 (germline): SEHNR, FQNEAQ (reference sequence). This CDR3 is CASSSDRGRNIYTF. The sequenced CDR3 bases are TGTGCCAGCAGCTCCGACAGGGGACGGAACATC.

In regard to this clone: The observed sequence ends 3 residues before the CDR3 terminus, with the missing tail filled in from the germline J gene. The J gene is TRBJ1-2, the V gene TRBV4-1, with D hard to call. The germline gives CDR1 MGHRA, CDR2 YSYEKL. V was shortened by 0 bases and J by 5 bases, with 10 bases between the two germline ends. The CDR3 covers 14 residues. The CDR3 reads CASSQDPTVYGYTF. The sequenced part of the CDR3 DNA is TGCGCCAGCAGCCAAGACCCTACGGTTTATGGC.

Concerning this clone: The read is 3 residues too short to cover the CDR3 end, so that end is filled in from the germline J gene. The chain carries TRBV5-6 and TRBJ2-1; tentatively, D is TRBD1 (5 bases). CDR1 SGHDT and CDR2 YYEEEE come from the germline V gene. V gave up 2 bases and J gave up 7 bases, with 16 bases separating them. This CDR3 is built from 15 residues. CDR3 DNA, as far as it was read: TGTGCCAGCAGCTTTCTAACCCGGCCAGGGAATGAG. It encodes CASSFLTRPGNE. The full CDR3 is CASSFLTRPGNEQFF.

About this clone: Read sequence stops 3 residues before the CDR3 end, and the germline J gene provides the missing end. The chain uses TRBV5-4 and TRBJ1-2; 7 bases fit TRBD1. Germline CDR1 SGHNT, CDR2 YYREEE (reference sequence). Unmatched junction bases numbered 7, after V lost 5 bases and J lost 0 bases. The CDR3 length is 15 residues. CDR3 DNA, as far as it was read: TGTGCCAGCAGACCAAACAGGGGAGCTAACTATGGC. This codes for CASRPNRGANYG. The CDR3 in full is CASRPNRGANYGYTF.

Note on this clone: The missing CDR3 end, 3 residues past where the read stops, is filled in from the germline J gene. The V gene is TRBV18, the J gene TRBJ1-1; D not resolved. The V gene's germline CDR1 is KGHSH and CDR2 LQKENI. The CDR3 runs 13 residues. Trimming shortened V by 3 bases and J by 2 bases, and 7 bases separated the two germline ends. The sequenced part of the CDR3 DNA is TGTGCCAGCTCACCGAGCGAAAACACTGAA. Amino acid sequence: CASSPSENTE. The CDR3, in full, reads CASSPSENTEAFF.

On this clone: Sequencing ends 3 residues short of the CDR3 end; the germline J gene provides the rest. The chain couples TRBV10-1 to TRBJ2-3; the D is unclear. Germline V gene lookup returns CDR1 WNHNN and CDR2 SYGVQD (reference sequence). The CDR3 contains 13 residues. V was cut by 4 bases and J by 0 bases, with 5 bases left in between. CDR3 DNA, as far as it was read: TGCGCCAGCAGTGGGGCTAGCACAGATACG. Protein sequence: CASSGASTDT. The complete CDR3 sequence is CASSGASTDTQYF.

Incomplete CDR3 DNA: TGTGCCTGGGGATCCCCGGGGACTGAA. This codes for CAWGSPGTE. The CDR3 as a whole reads CAWGSPGTEAFF. This chain joins TRBV30 and TRBJ1-1; D is unresolved. The sequenced fragment ends 3 residues before the CDR3 boundary, so the rest is inferred from the germline J gene. Trimming took 5 bases from V and 5 from J, leaving 12 bases between them. The V gene's germline CDR1 is GTSNPN and CDR2 SVGIG (reference sequence). The CDR3 contains 12 residues.

In the case of this clone: Read sequence stops 3 residues before the CDR3 end, and the germline J gene provides the missing end. The J gene is TRBJ2-1, the V gene TRBV20-1; the match to TRBD2 covers 9 bases. This CDR3 is 14 amino acids long. The trim removed 6 bases at V and 6 bases at J, leaving 9 bases unmatched. In germline, CDR1 is DFQATT, CDR2 SNEGSKA (reference sequence). The CDR3 is CSAGRGAGGNEQFF. The CDR3 bases that were read are TGCAGTGCCGGCCGGGGAGCGGGAGGCAATGAG.

On this clone itself: The read ends 3 residues before the CDR3 terminus; that terminus is restored from the germline J gene. The V call is TRBV24-1, the J call TRBJ2-6; a possible D gene is TRBD2 (5 bases). This CDR3 comprises 20 residues. The V and J ends lost 6 bases and 0 bases respectively, with 23 bases between them. Germline CDR1 is KGHDR and CDR2 is SFDVKD. The CDR3 DNA, read in part, is TGTGCCACCAGTTCGCGCAGGAAGGACCGGACTCTCTCTGGGGCCAACGTC. It is translated as CATSSRRKDRTLSGANV. The whole CDR3 is CATSSRRKDRTLSGANVLTF.

The CDR3 DNA, read in part, is TGTGCCAGCAGCCAAGAAGCTGCGGGACTAGCCAAAAACATT. Protein: CASSQEAAGLAKNI. The full CDR3 is CASSQEAAGLAKNIQYF. The chain is built from TRBV3-1 (or the pseudogene TRBV3-2) and TRBJ2-4, with D tentatively TRBD2 (6 bases). The read ends 3 residues shy of where the CDR3 ends; the end is completed using the germline J gene. The CDR3 has 17 amino acids. V lost 0 bases to trimming and J lost 0 bases, with 12 bases between them. CDR1 is LGHDT, CDR2 YNNKEL, per germline (reference sequence).

As concerns this clone: The CDR3 end lies 3 residues beyond the end of the read and is filled in from the germline J gene. The genes are TRBV7-2 and TRBJ1-2; D is unclear. The CDR3 contains 14 residues. Germline CDR1 and CDR2: SGHTA and FQGNSA. The sequenced part of the CDR3 DNA is TGTGCCAGCAGCTTAGCAGGGTCTTATAATGAC. It yields the protein CASSLAGSYND. The full CDR3 is CASSLAGSYNDYTF.

As concerns this clone: The CDR3 extends 3 residues past the end of the read, so its final part is completed from the germline J gene. The V gene is TRBV24-1, the J gene TRBJ2-7, with D uncertain. CDR1 is KGHDR, CDR2 SFDVKD, per germline. Deletions cut 2 bases from V and 5 bases from J, with 12 bases between. This CDR3 has 14 amino acids. This chain's CDR3 is CATSDSASIHEQYF. The CDR3 DNA, read in part, is TGTGCCACCAGTGATTCGGCTAGTATCCACGAG.

With regard to this clone: The DNA ends 3 residues before the CDR3 does, and the rest of the CDR3 is filled in from the germline J gene. This chain connects TRBV12-5 to TRBJ2-5; possibly TRBD2 for D (7 bases). V lost 6 bases to trimming and J lost 5 bases, with 13 bases between them. CDR3 length equals 13 residues. Germline V gene lookup returns CDR1 LGHNT and CDR2 FRNRAP. The CDR3 spells CASGTGGLETQYF. The DNA read from the CDR3 is TGTGCTAGTGGGACGGGGGGCCTGGAGACC.

Comments on this clone: The read ends 3 residues early relative to the CDR3; the germline J gene fills the gap. This rearrangement joins TRBV7-6 to TRBJ1-2; D not certain. Germline-derived CDR1 and CDR2 are SGHVS and FNYEAQ. The CDR3 runs 14 residues. The covered CDR3 bases are TGTGCCAGCAGCTTACTAGACCGTCAGACCGAC. It is translated as CASSLLDRQTD. The complete CDR3 reads CASSLLDRQTDYTF.

With regard to this clone: The read stops 3 residues short of the end of the CDR3; the missing end is completed from the germline J gene. V gene TRBV19 combines with J gene TRBJ2-3; TRBD2 matches at 9 bases. Germline V gene lookup returns CDR1 LNHDA and CDR2 SQIVND (reference sequence). The CDR3 covers 14 residues. The DNA read from the CDR3 is TGTGCCAGTAGTAGCGGGGGGGGCGAAGAGACG. It yields the protein CASSSGGGEET. The full CDR3 is CASSSGGGEETQYF.

To note about this clone: The sequence runs out 3 residues before the end of the CDR3; the remainder is reconstructed from the germline J gene. V gene TRBV20-1 combines with J gene TRBJ2-5; 11 bases line up with TRBD2. This CDR3 is built from 15 residues. Germline V gene sequence: CDR1 DFQATT, CDR2 SNEGSKA (reference sequence). Trimming took 6 bases from V and 4 from J; bases not matched to a gene: 10. The covered CDR3 bases are TGCAGTGCAGAATTAGCGGGAGGGCTTTTAGAGACC. Translation gives CSAELAGGLLET. The complete CDR3 reads CSAELAGGLLETQYF.

In the case of this clone: The read gets to within 3 residues of the CDR3 end, and the germline J gene fills in the rest. The rearrangement uses TRBV12-3 or TRBV12-4 and TRBJ2-4; tentative D call: TRBD1 (5 bases). Trimming took 4 bases from V and 5 from J, leaving 9 bases between them. The CDR3 sequence is 13 residues long. CDR3 protein: CASSSKGQNIQYF. The CDR3 DNA, read in part, is TGTGCCAGCAGTTCCAAGGGGCAAAACATT.

About this clone: The read terminates 3 residues ahead of where the CDR3 ends, so the germline J gene completes it. The chain uses TRBV7-9 and TRBJ2-5, with D possibly matching TRBD2 (5 bases). The CDR3 is made up of 14 amino acids. Germline V gives CDR1 SEHNR, CDR2 FQNEAQ (reference sequence). V was pared by 2 bases and J by 4 bases, with 11 bases between. The CDR3 spells CASSLLRLAETQYF. Partial CDR3 DNA: TGTGCCAGCAGCTTACTTCGGCTAGCAGAGACC.

As to this clone: The CDR3 extends 3 residues past the end of the read, so its final part is completed from the germline J gene. This chain connects TRBV5-1 to TRBJ2-1; TRBD1 aligns across 11 bases. The V segment lost 4 bases and the J segment 7 bases; nucleotides outside the gene matches: 4. The CDR3 extends over 14 amino acids. CDR1 is SGHRS, CDR2 YFSETQ, per germline. The covered CDR3 bases are TGCGCCAGCAGCACCGGGACAGGGGGGAATGAG. This codes for CASSTGTGGNE. The whole CDR3 sequence is CASSTGTGGNEQFF.

A note on this clone: The CDR3 goes on 3 residues after the read ends, and that part is filled in from the germline J gene. The V call is TRBV20-1, the J call TRBJ2-2, with a possible D match to TRBD1 (5 bases). Trimming pared 3 bases from V and 6 bases from J, leaving 20 bases between. Germline V gene data show CDR1 as DFQATT and CDR2 as SNEGSKA (reference sequence). This CDR3 has 16 residues. CDR3 DNA, as far as it was read: TGCAGTGCTAGTCGGGTCCGGCAGGGTGTCCCCGGGGAG. Translation: CSASRVRQGVPGE. The whole CDR3 is CSASRVRQGVPGELFF.

For this clone: The CDR3 end falls 3 residues outside the read, so it is completed with the germline J gene. This chain uses TRBV5-6 with TRBJ2-7; D is undetermined. Germline V gene lookup returns CDR1 SGHDT and CDR2 YYEEEE. The CDR3 loop spans 15 amino acids. V lost 1 base and J 1 base, leaving 12 bases between the germline ends. The CDR3 DNA, read in part, is TGTGCCAGCAGCTTGCGCAGGCCGGAGTCCTACGAG. Protein sequence: CASSLRRPESYE. The entire CDR3 sequence reads CASSLRRPESYEQYF.